These T cell receptor beta chains were read from a single sample in a study of metastatic and nonmetastatic thyroid tumors. TCRdb re-processed the PCR reads through MiXCR. In the table there are over 65,000 clones, roughly an eighth of which are singletons. Sequencing was carried out using tumor tissue. The receptor set was obtained from a female donor with papillary thyroid cancer or a benign thyroid nodule (not recorded which). Some clones in this sample may be carry-over from other donors' samples. CDR3s include the opening cysteine and the closing phenylalanine or tryptophan. Each record gives: J gene, D gene, clone size, V gene, CDR3 DNA, CDR3 protein. The D gene is left open where the match is weak. The size entry is marked missing in some rows and otherwise reads once, few, many or a size class.

>TRBJ2-1|.|many|TRBV24-1
TGTGCCACCAGTGTGGACAGATACAATGAGCAGTTCTTC
CATSVDRYNEQFF
>TRBJ1-4|.|.|TRBV5-4
TGTGCCAGCAGCAACCACCGGGACGGAAATGAAAAACTGTTTTTT
CASSNHRDGNEKLFF
>TRBJ2-5|TRBD1|.|TRBV7-9
TGTGCCAGCAGCTTGGGGACAGGGGGTTCAGAGACCCAGTACTTC
CASSLGTGGSETQYF
>TRBJ2-1|TRBD1|many|TRBV15
TGTGCCACCAGCGGGACAGCCTACAATGAGCAGTTCTTC
CATSGTAYNEQFF
>TRBJ1-6|.|many|TRBV7-7
TGTGCTAGCAGCAGACGGACAGATCTTAATTCACCCCTCCACTTT
CASSRRTDLNSPLHF
>TRBJ1-1|TRBD1|many|TRBV11-2
TGTGCCAGCAGCGCAACTCCCGGGACAGGGGTGAGGAACACTGAAGCTTTCTTT
CASSATPGTGVRNTEAFF
>TRBJ1-1|.|many|TRBV12-3/TRBV12-4
TGTGCCAGCACGACTGGCACTGAAGCTTTCTTT
CASTTGTEAFF
>TRBJ2-3|TRBD1|few|TRBV14
TGTGCCAGCAGCGCATATGGGCAGGGGGCACGAGATACGCAGTATTTT
CASSAYGQGARDTQYF
>TRBJ2-1|.|few|TRBV5-6
TGTGCCAGCAGCTTGAATACATACTACAATGAGCAGTTCTTC
CASSLNTYYNEQFF
>TRBJ1-1|.|many|TRBV6-1
TGTGCCAGCAGGAGACTTACGTCAGACACTGAAGCTTTCTTT
CASRRLTSDTEAFF
>TRBJ2-7|TRBD1|.|TRBV28
TGTGTCAGCAGACGACAGGGGTTGGGTTCCTACGAGCAGTACTTC
CVSRRQGLGSYEQYF
>TRBJ2-7|TRBD1|many|TRBV5-1
TGCGCCAGCAGCCGGGACAGGGACTACGAGCAGTACTTC
CASSRDRDYEQYF
>TRBJ2-3|TRBD2|many|TRBV28
TGTGCCAGCAGTTTTTTTGGCGGGAGGAGCACAGATACGCAGTATTTT
CASSFFGGRSTDTQYF
>TRBJ2-1|TRBD1|many|TRBV6-6
TGTGCCAGCAGTTACTCAGGGACAGGGATTCGAAGTGAGCAGTTCTTC
CASSYSGTGIRSEQFF
>TRBJ2-7|.|many|TRBV6-2/TRBV6-3
TGTGCCAGCAGTTACCCGGCCTACGAGCAGTACTTC
CASSYPAYEQYF
>TRBJ1-6|.|many|TRBV4-1
TGCGCCAGCAGCCAGGGTCAATCAAGACCCAATTCACCCCTCCACTTT
CASSQGQSRPNSPLHF
>TRBJ2-7|.|.|TRBV5-1
TGCGCCAGCAGGGATGCGACGGTGGTCTACGAGCAGTACTTC
CASRDATVVYEQYF
>TRBJ2-1|.|many|TRBV6-1
TGTGCCAGCAGTTCCGGGCAGAATGAGCAGTTCTTC
CASSSGQNEQFF
>TRBJ2-1|.|many|TRBV5-1
TGCGCCAGCAGCTTGGGCAACCCTTACAATGAGCAGTTCTTC
CASSLGNPYNEQFF
>TRBJ1-1|TRBD1|many|TRBV9
TGTGCCAGCAGCCAGGGGGCAAACACTGAAGCTTTCTTT
CASSQGANTEAFF
>TRBJ2-7|.|many|TRBV6-5
TGTGCCAGCAGTTACGGGGCTAGCTCCTACGAGCAGTACTTC
CASSYGASSYEQYF
>TRBJ2-2|.|many|TRBV5-1
TGCGCCAGCAGCTTGGAACGGATTCCCGGGGAGCTGTTTTTT
CASSLERIPGELFF
>TRBJ1-2|.|.|TRBV5-5
TGTGCCAGCAGCTTGGGTTCGGGGCGCAACTATGTCTACACCTTC
CASSLGSGRNYVYTF
>TRBJ2-7|TRBD1|many|TRBV7-8
TGTGCCAGCAGCTTAGGATGGGACAGGCGGTACGAGCAGTACTTC
CASSLGWDRRYEQYF
>TRBJ2-2|TRBD2|many|TRBV20-1
TGCAGTGCTAGAGATCGAGGCGGGAGGGCCGGGAACACCGGGGAGCTGTTTTTT
CSARDRGGRAGNTGELFF
>TRBJ1-5|.|many|TRBV20-1
TGCAGTGCCCATAGCGGGGGCACAGGGAATCTCCAGCCCCAGCATTTT
CSAHSGGTGNLQPQHF
>TRBJ2-2|TRBD1|many|TRBV12-3/TRBV12-4
TGTGCCAGCATCCTTAACAGGGGGCAGGTCACCGGGGAGCTGTTTTTT
CASILNRGQVTGELFF
>TRBJ2-1|TRBD2|many|TRBV27
TGTGCCAGCAGTCAGGGACTAATCTCCTACAATGAGCAGTTCTTC
CASSQGLISYNEQFF
>TRBJ2-7|.|many|TRBV7-6
TGTGCCAGCAGCGCGTGGTCGAGCGGGCAGTACTTC
CASSAWSSGQYF
>TRBJ2-5|.|many|TRBV6-2/TRBV6-3
TGTGCCAGCAGTTACTTTACCGCCCCCGAGACCCAGTACTTC
CASSYFTAPETQYF
>TRBJ2-1|TRBD2|many|TRBV7-9
TGTGCCAGCAGCCCACGCGGGGGGGCTTACAATGAGCAGTTCTTC
CASSPRGGAYNEQFF